One sample yielded the 20 T cell receptor beta chains listed below, sequenced in a study of blood T cell repertoires in COVID-19. Sequencing used immunoSEQ multiplex PCR; TCRdb keeps in-frame clones, though not all of them. The sample contains 200,000 to 250,000 clones, 86% of which appear only once. Sequenced: peripheral blood. These receptors originate from an elderly woman with COVID-19, enrolled during active disease.

In DNA, the CDR3 is TGCAGTGCTAGTTACGGGACTAAGGTCCTCCAGCCCCAGCATTTT. Its protein is CSASYGTKVLQPQHF. The genes are TRBV20-1 and TRBJ1-5, with D possibly being TRBD1 (5 bases). Germline assignment: CDR1 DFQATT and CDR2 SNEGSKA (reference sequence). CDR3 length equals 15 residues. The germline V and J ends were trimmed by 3 bases and 7 bases, with 19 bases remaining between them.

The V call is TRBV5-1, the J call TRBJ2-5; 10 bases match TRBD1. This CDR3 has 16 residues. CDR1 SGHRS and CDR2 YFSETQ come from the germline V gene. Losses at the gene ends were 2 bases for V and 1 base for J; bases not matched to a gene: 5. The CDR3 protein is CASSLGQGEFQETQYF. CDR3 in DNA: TGCGCCAGCAGCTTAGGACAGGGGGAATTCCAAGAGACCCAGTACTTC.

The chain has TRBV10-2 and TRBJ1-5; weak D call: TRBD1 (5 bases). Trimming took off 5 bases at V and 4 bases at J, with 12 bases between the two ends. CDR3 length: 14 amino acids. CDR1 WSHSY and CDR2 SAAADI come from the germline V gene. Here the CDR3 DNA reads TGCGCCAGCAGTAGGGGTACTGCTAATCAGCCCCAGCATTTT. Encoded protein: CASSRGTANQPQHF.

The rearrangement joins TRBV3-1 (or the pseudogene TRBV3-2) to TRBJ1-5; a possible D gene is TRBD1 (5 bases). The germline CDR1 and CDR2 sequences are LGHDT and YNNKEL (reference sequence). The length of the CDR3 is 15 residues. Trimming pared 0 bases from V and 4 bases from J, leaving 10 bases between. The CDR3 reads CASSQDPQANQPQHF. The CDR3 DNA follows: TGTGCCAGCAGCCAAGATCCACAGGCTAATCAGCCCCAGCATTTT.

The rearrangement joins TRBV24-1 to TRBJ2-5; 7 bases align to TRBD1. The germline V gene encodes CDR1 KGHDR and CDR2 SFDVKD. Losses at the gene ends were 3 bases for V and 5 bases for J; bases not matched to a gene: 5. The CDR3 length is 14 residues. For the CDR3, the DNA is TGTGCCACCAGTGATGACAGGGAATTGGAGACCCAGTACTTC. It yields the protein CATSDDRELETQYF.

The chain employs TRBV10-3 and TRBJ1-1; TRBD1 matches 8 bases. With V trimmed by 5 bases and J by 4 bases, 3 bases remained unmatched. The germline gives CDR1 ENHRY, CDR2 SYGVKD. There are 13 residues in the CDR3. CDR3: CAISKQGGTEAFF. CDR3 coding DNA: TGTGCCATCAGTAAACAGGGGGGCACTGAAGCTTTCTTT.

The rearrangement joins TRBV28 to TRBJ1-4, with D unclear. Trimming took off 2 bases at V and 4 bases at J, with 14 bases between the two ends. Germline V gives CDR1 MDHEN, CDR2 SYDVKM. The CDR3 length is 16 residues. The CDR3 is CASSLPRPGSNEKLFF. In DNA form, the CDR3 reads TGTGCCAGCAGTTTACCGCGTCCAGGCAGTAATGAAAAACTGTTTTTT.

The chain uses TRBV10-3 and TRBJ2-5, with TRBD2 identical over 7 bases. Germline CDR1 and CDR2: ENHRY and SYGVKD. Germline trimming cut 3 bases from V and 4 bases from J; bases unmatched to any gene: 8. This CDR3 is built from 15 residues. The CDR3 DNA follows: TGTGCCATCAGTGAAGGGACTAATGCGGCAGAGACCCAGTACTTC. Its protein product is CAISEGTNAAETQYF.

The chain couples TRBV18 to TRBJ2-4, with 8 bases aligning to TRBD1. V dropped 5 bases and J dropped 5; count of bases not matched to a gene: 5. The CDR3 is 14 residues long. The germline V gene encodes CDR1 KGHSH and CDR2 LQKENI. The CDR3: CASSEGQVQNIQYF. CDR3 nucleotides: TGTGCCAGCTCAGAGGGACAGGTCCAAAACATTCAGTACTTC.

The V call is TRBV29-1, the J call TRBJ1-2; 8 bases are shared with TRBD1. The ends lost 5 bases at V and 8 bases at J; junction bases unmatched: 13. Looked up from germline, CDR1 is SQVTM and CDR2 is ANQGSEA. CDR3 size: 14 residues. The CDR3 spells CSVSQGQAGAGYTF. The CDR3 DNA reads as TGCAGCGTTTCCCAGGGACAGGCGGGGGCGGGCTACACCTTC.

This chain joins TRBV7-9 and TRBJ2-7; 9 bases agree with TRBD1. Trimming at V came to 5 bases and at J to 5 bases, leaving 10 bases not matched to a gene. CDR1 and CDR2 (germline): SEHNR, FQNEAQ (reference sequence). The CDR3 is made up of 15 amino acids. This chain's CDR3 is CASSAPGQGAHEQYV. The DNA of the CDR3 is TGTGCCAGCAGCGCCCCGGGACAGGGTGCCCACGAGCAGTACGTC.

V is TRBV2 and J is TRBJ1-6, with D unclear. Trimming pared 3 bases from V and 10 bases from J, leaving 10 bases between. The germline V gene has CDR1 SNHLY and CDR2 FYNNEI. The CDR3 has 13 residues. The CDR3 region is CASSESGVSPLHF. Here the CDR3 DNA reads TGTGCCAGCAGTGAGTCCGGGGTGTCACCCCTCCACTTT.

Only a few counts were recorded for this clone. The chain employs TRBV25-1 and TRBJ1-5, with TRBD1 matching over 10 bases. Germline CDR1 MGHDK, CDR2 SYGVNS. Trimming removed 4 bases from V and 6 bases from J; junction bases left unmatched: 6. This CDR3 has 15 amino acids. CDR3 DNA sequence: TGTGCCAGCAGTGGGGACAGGGGCACATTTCAGCCCCAGCATTTT. Translation: CASSGDRGTFQPQHF.

The V gene is TRBV28, the J gene TRBJ2-2, with 8 bases aligning to TRBD1. The germline gives CDR1 MDHEN, CDR2 SYDVKM. This CDR3 has 14 amino acids. V was clipped by 5 bases and J by 8 bases; unmatched bases: 7. The CDR3 sequence: CASSPGDRLGELFF. CDR3 sequence (DNA): TGTGCCAGCAGTCCGGGGGACAGGTTGGGGGAGCTGTTTTTT.

The rearrangement links TRBV5-4 to TRBJ1-2; TRBD1 matches at 7 bases. The germline CDR1 and CDR2 sequences are SGHNT and YYREEE (reference sequence). V was pared by 4 bases and J by 6 bases, with 6 bases of the junction left unmatched. The CDR3 length is 13 residues. CDR3 protein: CASSKTGFDGYTF. The DNA for the CDR3 is TGTGCCAGCAGCAAGACAGGGTTCGATGGCTACACCTTC. Filled out from reference TRBV5-4 and TRBJ1-2, the complete variable domain reads ETGVTQSPTHLIKTRGQQVTLRCSSQSGHNTVSWYQQALGQGPQFIFQYYREEENGRGNFPPRFSGLQFPNYSSELNVNALELDDSALYLCASSKTGFDGYTFGSGTRLTVV.

The V call is TRBV9, the J call TRBJ1-1; 12 positions match TRBD1. CDR3 length: 13 residues. Germline assignment: CDR1 SGDLS and CDR2 YYNGEE. The trim removed 2 bases at V and 11 bases at J, leaving 4 bases unmatched. CDR3 coding DNA: TGTGCCAGCAGCGTTTTGGGGACAGGGGGCGCTTTCTTT. Protein sequence: CASSVLGTGGAFF.

This clone was detected only once. The rearrangement joins TRBV6-2 or TRBV6-3 to TRBJ1-2; 12 positions agree with TRBD1. The germline gives CDR1 MNHEY, CDR2 SVGEGT. V lost 8 bases and J lost 5; bases outside the gene matches: 12. The CDR3 is made up of 16 amino acids. The DNA for the CDR3 is TGTGCCAGCGGCCCCGCGGGACAGGGGGCATTTTATGGCTACACCTTC. It specifies CASGPAGQGAFYGYTF.

This chain links TRBV4-1 with TRBJ1-2; 9 bases match TRBD1. The CDR3 runs 15 residues. From germline, CDR1 is MGHRA and CDR2 YSYEKL. Trimming removed 0 bases from V and 7 bases from J; junction bases left unmatched: 6. The CDR3 nucleotides read TGCGCCAGCAGCCAAGATAAGGACAGGGGACGTGGCTACACCTTC. Translated: CASSQDKDRGRGYTF.

V usage is TRBV11-2 and J usage is TRBJ2-3, with a weak D call TRBD1 (5 bases). V was pared by 0 bases and J by 2 bases, with 12 bases between. The germline V gene encodes CDR1 SGHAT and CDR2 FQNNGV. The CDR3 extends over 16 amino acids. The CDR3 reads CASSLDLGVSTDTQYF. In DNA, the CDR3 is TGTGCCAGCAGCTTAGATTTAGGGGTTTCCACAGATACGCAGTATTTT.

This clone has just a few counts. CDR3 DNA: TGTGCCAGCAGCCGATCGGGCTCTGGAAACACCATATATTTT. Its translation is CASSRSGSGNTIYF. The chain carries TRBV3-1 (or the pseudogene TRBV3-2) and TRBJ1-3, with D uncertain. This CDR3 contains 14 residues. V lost 4 bases, J lost 0 bases, and 7 bases lay in between. Germline assignment: CDR1 LGHDT and CDR2 YNNKEL (reference sequence).